This T cell receptor (beta chain) was recovered during a study of blood T cell repertoires in COVID-19. About the research overall: Spain, Italy and the United States supplied samples that represented acute and convalescent COVID-19. The analysed material was cDNA or gDNA that came from T cells, B-cell-depleted T cells, or PBMCs.

V shed 4 bases, J shed 4 bases, and the junction held 6 bases outside the gene matches. This CDR3 is built from 17 residues. In germline, CDR1 is SGHRS, CDR2 YFSETQ. Clinical histories supplied by participants themselves formed the basis of cohort assignment. Cohort 3 donors were reported recovered after two negative PCRs, clearance, or symptom resolution. TCRdb's table, derived via immunoSEQ multiplex PCR, lists solely in-frame clones and lacks some. The sample lists over 300,000 clones, approximately 83% occurring once. Material for sequencing was PBMCs or T cells enriched from blood (not recorded which). The TCR sequence derives from a man in his thirties or forties who had recovered from COVID-19. The chain links TRBV5-1 to TRBJ2-2; TRBD2 matches 14 bases. The CDR3 sequence is CASSPTGLAGATGELFF. DNA of the CDR3: TGCGCCAGCAGCCCGACGGGACTAGCGGGGGCCACCGGGGAGCTGTTTTTT.